This T cell receptor (beta chain) was documented in a study of T cell responses to AZD1222 COVID-19 vaccine. Background on the study: Recipients boosted at about 4 weeks or about 12 weeks are pooled.

Here immunoSEQ multiplex PCR was the method, and the copy in TCRdb shows in-frame clones only, minus some. The table lists some 180,000 clones, about 90% of them singletons. As for this clone: Its antigen is not known.

Whole-study findings and limits: Among spike-specific TCRs, nearly half reportedly target unmutated variant regions. There were mostly white British donors and more females than males, and clonal diversity was possibly underestimated.

Sequencing used peripheral blood, obtained on day 0 of AZD1222 vaccination. The source is an adult in good health.

The CDR3 reads CAWTLTLRSSYNEQFF. In DNA form, the CDR3 reads TGTGCCTGGACCCTGACCCTGCGGAGCTCCTACAATGAGCAGTTCTTC. The V gene is TRBV30, the J gene TRBJ2-1; D gene ambiguous. Germline lookup yields CDR1 GTSNPN and CDR2 SVGIG (reference sequence). V was cut by 4 bases and J by 0 bases, with 16 bases left in between. The CDR3 spans 16 residues.